The clone carrying this T cell receptor beta chain came up once. Its antigen is as yet unknown. The data were taken from a study of cytomegalovirus exposure and HLA in healthy donors. Primers: 60 Vbeta forward and 13 Jbeta reverse. Clones were sequenced by immunoSEQ multiplex PCR, and TCRdb holds only the in-frame ones, with some missing. The profile shows 100,000 or so clones, around 84% of them singletons. With V trimmed by 4 bases and J by 3 bases, 3 bases remained unmatched. The V gene's germline CDR1 is MNHNS and CDR2 SASEGT. This CDR3 contains 15 residues. Study-wide results and caveats: When presence/absence was analysed, sequencing depth was taken to be roughly uniform across donors. Likely technical artifact: a cluster of highly shared sequence variants. Later genetic work tied a missense DCLRE1C variant to beta-chain V and J trimming.

This clonotype was obtained from a woman between 40 and 50 years old in good health and CMV-seropositive. Sequencing input: PBMCs. The chain employs TRBV6-1 and TRBJ2-5, with 12 bases lining up with TRBD2. The chain's CDR3 is CASSARLAGEETQYF. DNA of the CDR3: TGTGCCAGCAGTGCCCGACTAGCGGGAGAAGAGACCCAGTACTTC.